This TCR beta chain was retrieved from a study of T-cell reconstitution after alpha-beta-depleted transplantation in children. V dropped 0 bases and J dropped 9 bases, with 15 bases sitting between them. Germline CDR1 reads LGHDT; CDR2 reads YNNKEL (reference sequence). The CDR3 sequence is 16 residues long. The library targeted TCRbeta and was prepared with unique molecular identifiers. TCRdb itself ran the PCR reads through MiXCR, one entry per CDR3 protein. Seen here are approximately 590,000 distinct CDR3 sequences, under 12% observed once, and the top ten hold approximately 4.1%. This clonotype was seen a few times.

The source material was PBMCs from the stem cell graft donor, sampled from the stem cell graft. The chain recombines TRBV3-1 with TRBJ1-6; D is undetermined. This TCR came from a human donor who donated a stem cell graft to a child with acute myeloid leukemia. In DNA, the CDR3 is TGTGCCAGCAGCCAAGATTTAATCGGGGATGCTTCACCCCTCCACTTT. It specifies CASSQDLIGDASPLHF. Filled out from reference TRBV3-1 and TRBJ1-6, the complete variable domain reads DTAVSQTPKYLVTQMGNDKSIKCEQNLGHDTMYWYKQDSKKFLKIMFSYNNKELIINETVPNRFSPKSPDKAHLNLHINSLELGDSAVYFCASSQDLIGDASPLHFGNGTRLTVT.